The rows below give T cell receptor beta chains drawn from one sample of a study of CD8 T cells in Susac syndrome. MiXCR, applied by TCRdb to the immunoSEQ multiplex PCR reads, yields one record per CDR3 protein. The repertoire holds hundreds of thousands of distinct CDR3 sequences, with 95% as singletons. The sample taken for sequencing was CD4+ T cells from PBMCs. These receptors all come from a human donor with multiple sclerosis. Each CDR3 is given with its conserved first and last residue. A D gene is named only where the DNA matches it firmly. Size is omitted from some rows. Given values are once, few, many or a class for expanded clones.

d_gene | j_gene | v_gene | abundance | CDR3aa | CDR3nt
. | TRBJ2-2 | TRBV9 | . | CASSVRTENTGELFF | TGTGCCAGCAGCGTGCGGACAGAAAACACCGGGGAGCTGTTTTTT
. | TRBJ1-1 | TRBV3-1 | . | CASSQVPRNTEAFF | TGTGCCAGCAGCCAAGTACCCCGGAACACTGAAGCTTTCTTT
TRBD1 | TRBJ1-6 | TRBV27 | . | CASSSTGLNSPLHF | TGTGCCAGCAGTTCGACAGGGTTGAATTCACCCCTCCACTTT
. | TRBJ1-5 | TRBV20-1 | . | CSAGNKVEPQHF | TGCAGTGCCGGGAATAAGGTGGAGCCCCAGCATTTT
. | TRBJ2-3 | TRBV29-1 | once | CSVYQPTSSDTQYF | TGCAGCGTTTACCAGCCAACCTCTTCAGATACGCAGTATTTT
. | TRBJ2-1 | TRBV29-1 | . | CSVVTGEGAFF | TGCAGCGTTGTGACAGGGGAGGGTGCGTTCTTC
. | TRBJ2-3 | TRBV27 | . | CASSSAERTDTQYF | TGTGCCAGCAGCTCAGCGGAACGCACAGATACGCAGTATTTT
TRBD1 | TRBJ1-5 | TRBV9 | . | CASSEGAGGNQPQHF | TGTGCCAGCAGCGAGGGGGCAGGGGGCAATCAGCCCCAGCATTTT
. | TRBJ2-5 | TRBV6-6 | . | CASTPRGRETQYF | TGTGCCAGCACTCCACGCGGGCGGGAGACCCAGTACTTC
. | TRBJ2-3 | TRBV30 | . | CAWSWERTSTDTQYF | TGTGCCTGGAGTTGGGAAAGGACTAGCACAGATACGCAGTATTTT
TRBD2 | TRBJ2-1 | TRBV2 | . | CASRPLAGGSNEQFF | TGTGCCAGCAGGCCCCTAGCGGGGGGGTCCAATGAGCAGTTCTTC
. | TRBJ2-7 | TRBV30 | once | CAWRPIGIYEQYF | TGTGCCTGGAGACCCATAGGCATCTACGAGCAGTACTTC
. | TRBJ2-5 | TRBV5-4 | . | CASSAGHNAGETQYF | TGTGCCAGCAGTGCGGGACACAACGCGGGAGAGACCCAGTACTTC
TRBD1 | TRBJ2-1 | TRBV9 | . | CASSPAGTGRVGNEQFF | TGTGCCAGCAGCCCCGCCGGGACAGGTAGGGTAGGTAATGAGCAGTTCTTC
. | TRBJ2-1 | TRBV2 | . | CASSGWPSYNEQFF | TGTGCCAGCAGTGGATGGCCATCCTACAATGAGCAGTTCTTC
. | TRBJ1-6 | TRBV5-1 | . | CASSPTGNSPLHF | TGCGCCAGCAGCCCGACGGGCAATTCACCCCTCCACTTT
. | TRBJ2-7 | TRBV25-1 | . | CASSADPGKQYF | TGTGCCAGCAGTGCTGATCCAGGGAAGCAGTACTTC
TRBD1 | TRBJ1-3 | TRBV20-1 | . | CSAYTGAGNTIYF | TGCAGTGCTTATACAGGGGCTGGAAACACCATATATTTT
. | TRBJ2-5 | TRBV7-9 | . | CASSMETQYF | TGTGCCAGCAGTATGGAGACCCAGTACTTC
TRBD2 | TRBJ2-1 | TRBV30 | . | CAWTSGGDEQFF | TGTGCCTGGACTAGCGGGGGCGATGAGCAGTTCTTC
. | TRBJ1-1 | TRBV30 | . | CALQGYTEAFF | TGTGCCTTACAGGGCTACACTGAAGCTTTCTTT
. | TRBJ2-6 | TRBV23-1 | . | CASSPNLSGANVLTF | TGCGCCAGCAGTCCCAATTTATCTGGGGCCAACGTCCTGACTTTC
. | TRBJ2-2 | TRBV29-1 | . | CSVGSVNTGELFF | TGCAGCGTTGGAAGCGTGAACACCGGGGAGCTGTTTTTT
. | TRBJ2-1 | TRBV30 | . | CAWSQGISYNEQFF | TGTGCCTGGAGTCAGGGGATCTCCTACAATGAGCAGTTCTTC
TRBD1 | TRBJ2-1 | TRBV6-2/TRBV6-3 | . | CASSLGQGAFQFF | TGTGCCAGCAGTTTGGGACAGGGGGCTTTTCAGTTCTTC
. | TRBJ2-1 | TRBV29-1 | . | CSVDLTSYNEQFF | TGCAGCGTTGATCTGACTAGCTACAATGAGCAGTTCTTC
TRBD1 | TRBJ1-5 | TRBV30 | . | CAWGNGQARHF | TGTGCCTGGGGGAATGGACAGGCCAGGCATTTT
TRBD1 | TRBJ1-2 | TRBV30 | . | CAWSAGTEYPYGYTF | TGTGCCTGGAGTGCTGGGACAGAGTACCCCTATGGCTACACCTTC
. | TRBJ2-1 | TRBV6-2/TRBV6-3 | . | CASSSNGGQFF | TGTGCCAGCAGTTCCAACGGGGGGCAGTTCTTC
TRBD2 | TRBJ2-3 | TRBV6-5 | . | CASRGGGYTDTQYF | TGTGCCAGCAGAGGCGGGGGGTACACAGATACGCAGTATTTT
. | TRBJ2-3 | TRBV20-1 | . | CSAHGRGGSTDTQYF | TGCAGTGCTCACGGACGGGGCGGGAGCACAGATACGCAGTATTTT
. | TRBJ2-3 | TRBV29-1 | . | CSVDRGARADTQYF | TGCAGCGTTGACCGGGGGGCTCGGGCAGATACGCAGTATTTT
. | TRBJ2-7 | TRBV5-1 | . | CASSEAGAPLEQYF | TGCGCCAGCAGCGAAGCCGGGGCCCCCCTCGAGCAGTACTTC
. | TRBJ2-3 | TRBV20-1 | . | CSASNPVDTQYF | TGCAGTGCTAGTAACCCCGTGGATACGCAGTATTTT
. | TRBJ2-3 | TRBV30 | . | CASQGGVTDTQYF | TGTGCCTCACAGGGTGGGGTCACAGATACGCAGTATTTT
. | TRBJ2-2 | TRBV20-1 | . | CSAFAGPNTGELFF | TGCAGTGCGTTTGCGGGACCAAACACCGGGGAGCTGTTTTTT
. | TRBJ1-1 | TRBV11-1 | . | CASSPPRMNTEAFF | TGTGCCAGCAGCCCCCCCCGCATGAACACTGAAGCTTTCTTT
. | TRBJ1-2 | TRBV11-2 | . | CASSSEGRGQISYTF | TGTGCCAGCAGCTCCGAAGGGAGAGGGCAAATCAGCTACACCTTC
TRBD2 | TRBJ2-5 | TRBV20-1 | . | CSARSLGTSRETQYF | TGCAGTGCTCGTTCCCTGGGGACTAGCAGGGAGACCCAGTACTTC
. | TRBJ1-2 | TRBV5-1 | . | CASSLGHNYGYTF | TGCGCCAGCAGCTTGGGACATAACTATGGCTACACCTTC
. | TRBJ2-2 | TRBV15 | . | CATSRAAGELFF | TGTGCCACCAGCAGAGCAGCCGGGGAGCTGTTTTTT
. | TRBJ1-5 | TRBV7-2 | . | CASTLGGWGQPQHF | TGTGCCAGCACATTGGGGGGGTGGGGCCAGCCCCAGCATTTT
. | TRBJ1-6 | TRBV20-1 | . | CSAEEARESALHF | TGCAGTGCCGAGGAAGCTAGGGAATCCGCCCTCCACTTT
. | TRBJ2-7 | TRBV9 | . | CASSTQAGAREQYF | TGTGCCAGCAGCACTCAGGCAGGGGCGCGAGAGCAGTACTTC
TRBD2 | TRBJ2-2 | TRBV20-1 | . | CSARKRGGYTGELFF | TGCAGTGCTAGGAAACGGGGGGGCTACACCGGGGAGCTGTTTTTT
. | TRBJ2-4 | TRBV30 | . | CAWIGSGWAKNIQYF | TGTGCCTGGATTGGTTCGGGTTGGGCCAAAAACATTCAGTACTTC